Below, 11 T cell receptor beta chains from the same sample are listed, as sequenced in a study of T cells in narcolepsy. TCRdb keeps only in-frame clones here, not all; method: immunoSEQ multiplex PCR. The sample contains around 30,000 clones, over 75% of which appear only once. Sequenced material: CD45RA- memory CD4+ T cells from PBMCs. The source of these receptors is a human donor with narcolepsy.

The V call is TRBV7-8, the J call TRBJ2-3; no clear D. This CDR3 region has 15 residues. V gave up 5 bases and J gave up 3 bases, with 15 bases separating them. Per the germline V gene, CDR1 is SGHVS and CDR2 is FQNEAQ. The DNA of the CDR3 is TGTGCCAGCAGCACCTCAGGCGAGCTAACAGATACGCAGTATTTT. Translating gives CASSTSGELTDTQYF.

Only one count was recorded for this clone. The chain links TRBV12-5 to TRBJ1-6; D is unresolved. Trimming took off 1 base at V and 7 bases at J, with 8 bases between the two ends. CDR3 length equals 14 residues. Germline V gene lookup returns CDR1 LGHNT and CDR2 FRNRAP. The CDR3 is CASGLGGLNSPLHF. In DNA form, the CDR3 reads TGTGCTAGTGGTTTGGGAGGTCTAAATTCACCCCTCCACTTT.

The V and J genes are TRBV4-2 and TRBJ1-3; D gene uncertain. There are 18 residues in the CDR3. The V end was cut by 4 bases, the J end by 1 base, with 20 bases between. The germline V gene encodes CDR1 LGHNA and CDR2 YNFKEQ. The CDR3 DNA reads TGTGCCAGCAGCCCGTCGGGAAACAAGGAGCTTTCTGGAAACACCATATATTTT. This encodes CASSPSGNKELSGNTIYF.

The chain's CDR3 is CSVLMSGPGANVLTF. The CDR3 nucleotides are TGCAGCGTACTCATGTCTGGTCCTGGGGCCAACGTCCTGACTTTC. The V and J genes are TRBV29-1 and TRBJ2-6; D is unclear. Per germline, CDR1 SQVTM and CDR2 ANQGSEA. V was shortened by 6 bases and J by 2 bases, with 14 bases between the two germline ends. The CDR3 is made up of 15 amino acids.

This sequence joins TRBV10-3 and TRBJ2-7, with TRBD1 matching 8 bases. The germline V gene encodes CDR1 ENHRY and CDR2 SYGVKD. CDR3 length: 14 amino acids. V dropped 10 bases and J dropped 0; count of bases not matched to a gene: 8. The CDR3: CATQGTGVSYEQYF. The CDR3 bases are TGTGCCACGCAAGGGACAGGAGTCTCCTACGAGCAGTACTTC.

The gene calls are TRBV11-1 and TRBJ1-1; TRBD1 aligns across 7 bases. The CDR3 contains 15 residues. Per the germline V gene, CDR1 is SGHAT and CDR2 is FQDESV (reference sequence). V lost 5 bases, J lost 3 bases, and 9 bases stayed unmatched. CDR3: CASSKDRADYTEAFF. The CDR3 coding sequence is TGTGCCAGCAGCAAAGACAGGGCGGATTACACTGAAGCTTTCTTT.

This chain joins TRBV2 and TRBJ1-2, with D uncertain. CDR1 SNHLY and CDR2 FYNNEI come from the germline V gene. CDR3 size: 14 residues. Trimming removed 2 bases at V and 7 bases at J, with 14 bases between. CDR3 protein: CASSEYGSSGGYTF. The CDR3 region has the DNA TGTGCCAGCAGTGAATATGGGTCTTCCGGTGGCTACACCTTC.

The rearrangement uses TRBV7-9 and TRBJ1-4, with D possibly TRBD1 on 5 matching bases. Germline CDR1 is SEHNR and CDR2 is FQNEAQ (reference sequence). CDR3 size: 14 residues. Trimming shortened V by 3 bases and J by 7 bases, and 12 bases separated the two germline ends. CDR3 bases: TGTGCCAGCAGCTTTCGGGACGGAGGTGAAAAACTGTTTTTT. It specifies CASSFRDGGEKLFF.

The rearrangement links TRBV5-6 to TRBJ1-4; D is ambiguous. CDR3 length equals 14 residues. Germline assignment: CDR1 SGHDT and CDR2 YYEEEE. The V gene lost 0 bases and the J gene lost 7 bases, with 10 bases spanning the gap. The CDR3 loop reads CASSLAGFGEKLFF. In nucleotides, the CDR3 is TGTGCCAGCAGCTTGGCCGGATTTGGTGAAAAACTGTTTTTT.

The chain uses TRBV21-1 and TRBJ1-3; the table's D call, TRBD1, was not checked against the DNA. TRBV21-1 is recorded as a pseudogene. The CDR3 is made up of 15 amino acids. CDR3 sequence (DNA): TGTGCCAGCAGATATAGGGGGAGCTCTGGAAACACCATATATTTT. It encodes CASRYRGSSGNTIYF.

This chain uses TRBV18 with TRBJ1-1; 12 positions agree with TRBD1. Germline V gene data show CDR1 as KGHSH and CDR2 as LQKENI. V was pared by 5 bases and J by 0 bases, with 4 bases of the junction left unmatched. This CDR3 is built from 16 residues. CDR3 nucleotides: TGTGCCAGCTCATGGGGACAGGGGGCGATGAACACTGAAGCTTTCTTT. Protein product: CASSWGQGAMNTEAFF.